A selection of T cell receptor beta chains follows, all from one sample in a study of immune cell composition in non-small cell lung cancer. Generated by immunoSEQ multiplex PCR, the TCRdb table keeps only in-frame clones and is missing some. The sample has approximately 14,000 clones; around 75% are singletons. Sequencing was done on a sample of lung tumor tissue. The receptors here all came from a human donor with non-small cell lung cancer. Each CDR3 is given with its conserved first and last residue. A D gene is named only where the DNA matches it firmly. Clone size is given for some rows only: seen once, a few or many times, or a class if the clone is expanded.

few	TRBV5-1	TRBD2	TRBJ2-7	CASSPGGGGSYEQYF	TGCGCCAGCAGCCCGGGAGGCGGCGGCTCCTACGAGCAGTACTTC
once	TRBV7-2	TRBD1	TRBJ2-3	CASSPSGQVNTDTQYF	TGTGCCAGCAGCCCCTCGGGACAGGTGAACACAGATACGCAGTATTTT
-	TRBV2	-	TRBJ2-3	CASSQTQTGLTDTQYF	TGTGCCTCCTCTCAGACCCAGACAGGACTCACAGATACGCAGTATTTT
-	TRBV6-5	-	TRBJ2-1	CASSSPGLTRNEQFF	TGTGCCAGCTCTTCACCGGGACTCACCCGCAATGAGCAGTTCTTC
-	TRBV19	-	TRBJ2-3	CASSMNGGRTDTQYF	TGTGCCAGTAGTATGAACGGGGGGCGCACAGATACGCAGTATTTT
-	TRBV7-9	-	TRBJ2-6	CAKVDSASGANVLTF	TGTGCAAAAGTGGACAGTGCCTCTGGGGCCAACGTCCTGACTTTC
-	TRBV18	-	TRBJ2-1	CASSPQGLTGGAYNEQFF	TGTGCCAGCTCACCACAAGGATTAACAGGGGGGGCCTACAATGAGCAGTTCTTC
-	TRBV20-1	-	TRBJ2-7	CSARTDEQYF	TGCAGTGCTAGAACAGACGAGCAGTACTTC
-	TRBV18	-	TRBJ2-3	CASSPGQGAQIRSIF	-
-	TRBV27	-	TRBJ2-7	CASSLRDGSPYEQYF	TGTGCCAGCAGTTTAAGGGACGGGAGTCCCTACGAGCAGTACTTC
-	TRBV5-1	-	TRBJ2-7	CASSFQAPGGPAYEQYF	TGCGCCAGCAGCTTTCAAGCCCCCGGGGGGCCTGCTTACGAGCAGTACTTC
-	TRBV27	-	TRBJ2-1	CASTHGGYNEQFF	TGTGCCAGCACCCACGGAGGGTACAATGAGCAGTTCTTC
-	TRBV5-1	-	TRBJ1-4	CASSLDSRGEKLFF	TGCGCCAGCAGCCTGGACAGTCGGGGGGAAAAACTGTTTTTT
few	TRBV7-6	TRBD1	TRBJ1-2	CASSLDRSYGYTF	TGTGCCAGCAGCTTGGACAGGAGTTATGGCTACACCTTC
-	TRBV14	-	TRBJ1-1	CASSRVVTTEAFF	TGTGCCAGCAGCCGAGTTGTTACGACTGAAGCTTTCTTT
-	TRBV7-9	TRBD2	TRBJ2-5	CASSLGRAGLAGRPETQYF	TGTGCCAGCAGCTTAGGTCGCGCGGGACTAGCGGGTCGCCCAGAGACCCAGTACTTC
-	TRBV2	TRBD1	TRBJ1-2	CASSRDSNYGYTF	TGTGCCAGCAGTCGGGACAGCAACTATGGCTACACCTTC
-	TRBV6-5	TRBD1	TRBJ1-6	CASRRQGDNSPLHF	TGTGCCAGCAGACGACAGGGCGATAATTCACCCCTCCACTTT
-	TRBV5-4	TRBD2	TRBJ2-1	CASSLGTSGANEQFF	TGTGCCAGCAGCTTGGGGACTAGCGGGGCTAATGAGCAGTTCTTC
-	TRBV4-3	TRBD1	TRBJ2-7	CASSQDPDRGTYEQYF	TGCGCCAGCAGCCAAGATCCCGACAGGGGAACATACGAGCAGTACTTC
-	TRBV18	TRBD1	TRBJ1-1	CASARQGHTEAFF	TGTGCCAGCGCCCGACAGGGACACACTGAAGCTTTCTTT
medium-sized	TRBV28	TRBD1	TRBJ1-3	CASSLMFSRQGTGNTIYF	TGTGCCAGCAGTTTAATGTTTTCGAGACAGGGAACTGGAAACACCATATATTTT
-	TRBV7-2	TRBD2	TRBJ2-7	CASSLESGGGRHEQYF	TGTGCCAGCAGCTTAGAATCCGGGGGGGGCCGCCACGAGCAGTACTTC
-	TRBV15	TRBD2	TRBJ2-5	CATSRDKGASGETQYF	TGTGCCACCAGCAGAGATAAAGGGGCTAGCGGAGAGACCCAGTACTTC
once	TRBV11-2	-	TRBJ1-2	CASTPPGGRTPNYGYTF	TGTGCCAGCACCCCTCCCGGGGGAAGGACTCCTAACTATGGCTACACCTTC
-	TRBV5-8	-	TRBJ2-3	CASSRGASARTDTQYF	TGTGCCAGCAGCCGAGGGGCTAGCGCCCGCACAGATACGCAGTATTTT
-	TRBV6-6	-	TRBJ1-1	CASSYDLRAAEAFF	TGTGCCAGCAGTTACGATTTGCGGGCCGCTGAAGCTTTCTTT
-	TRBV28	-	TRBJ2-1	CASGDGGTVYNEQFF	TGTGCCAGCGGCGATGGAGGGACGGTCTACAATGAGCAGTTCTTC
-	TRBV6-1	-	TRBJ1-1	CASSEREGVMRGNTEAFF	TGTGCCAGCAGTGAAAGGGAAGGGGTAATGCGTGGGAACACTGAAGCTTTCTTT
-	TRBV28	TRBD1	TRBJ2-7	CASSRGQGPPYEQYF	TGTGCCAGCAGTAGAGGACAGGGGCCCCCCTACGAGCAGTACTTC
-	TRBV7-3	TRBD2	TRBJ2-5	CASSLTSGSATQYF	TGTGCCAGCAGCCTGACTAGCGGGTCTGCGACCCAGTACTTC
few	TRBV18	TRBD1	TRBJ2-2	CASSPRQGLNTGELFF	TGTGCCAGCTCACCTAGACAGGGTCTGAACACCGGGGAGCTGTTTTTT
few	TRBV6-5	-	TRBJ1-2	CASSYRGTLSGYTF	TGTGCCAGCAGTTACAGGGGGACACTGTCTGGCTACACCTTC
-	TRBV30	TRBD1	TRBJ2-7	CAWTTGSSYEQYF	TGTGCCTGGACGACAGGGAGTTCTTACGAGCAGTACTTC
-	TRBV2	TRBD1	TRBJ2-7	CASSRGRDYEQYF	TGTGCCAGCAGCAGGGGGCGCGACTACGAGCAGTACTTC
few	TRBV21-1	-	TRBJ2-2	CASSIRMYPLNTGELFF	TGTGCCAGCAGCATCAGGATGTATCCCCTAAACACCGGGGAGCTGTTTTTT
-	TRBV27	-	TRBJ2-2	CAGGSLDGELFF	TGTGCCGGGGGCAGTTTAGACGGGGAGCTGTTTTTT
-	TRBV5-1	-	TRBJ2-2	CASSLGVAFGELFF	TGCGCCAGCAGCTTGGGGGTAGCGTTCGGGGAGCTGTTTTTT
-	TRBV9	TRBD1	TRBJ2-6	CASSATGSGANVLTF	TGTGCCAGCAGCGCGACAGGGTCTGGGGCCAACGTCCTGACTTTC
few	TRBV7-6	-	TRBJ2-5	CASSLSGGWSETQYF	TGTGCCAGCAGCTTGTCCGGCGGCTGGTCGGAGACCCAGTACTTC
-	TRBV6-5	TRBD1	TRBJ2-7	CASSLTGEEDEQYF	TGTGCCAGCAGTTTGACAGGGGAAGAGGACGAGCAGTACTTC
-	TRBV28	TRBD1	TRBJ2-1	CASSPTPGQRNEQFF	TGTGCCAGCAGCCCAACCCCGGGACAGAGGAATGAGCAGTTCTTC
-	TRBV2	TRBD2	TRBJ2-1	CASRASGGYNEQFF	TGTGCCAGCAGGGCTAGCGGGGGGTACAATGAGCAGTTCTTC